A selection of T cell receptor beta chains follows, all from one sample in a study of post-analysis software for immune sequencing data. TCRdb analysed the PCR reads with MiXCR anew, one entry per CDR3 protein. This table has approximately 360,000 distinct CDR3 sequences, around 33% appearing once. Sequencing was done on a sample of blood. The receptors were gathered from a girl aged 10-17 years with multiple sclerosis. Each CDR3 is given with its conserved first and last residue.

v_call	j_call	cdr3_aa
TRBV7-2	NA	CASSLARGGGQETQYF
TRBV20-1	TRBJ2-5	CSAAWTILNNEQYF
TRBV6-1	TRBJ2-1	CASRKTGTSATPIRRQFF
TRBV7-9	TRBJ2-1	CASSLWGDSRNEQFF
TRBV12-3/TRBV12-4	TRBJ1-2	CASSWKEIYGYTF
TRBV2	TRBJ1-2	CASSEARASQNNYGYTF
TRBV18	TRBJ1-1	CASSPLGQGNTEAFF
TRBV7-7	TRBJ2-1	CASSLDRSNEQFF
TRBV10-3	TRBJ1-2	CAISESGQRYGYTF
TRBV7-9	TRBJ2-1	CASSRGGAAYNEQFF
TRBV6-5	TRBJ1-2	CASSYSIRRLYGYTF
TRBV7-2	TRBJ2-1	CASSLEQGAGNEQFF
TRBV20-1	TRBJ2-1	CSARDPQGNGDEQFF
TRBV2	TRBJ2-3	CASSRAGGLDTQYF
TRBV7-2	TRBJ2-5	CASSLATMSGGWFGETQYF
TRBV12-3/TRBV12-4	TRBJ2-5	CASSLGGGGARRETQYF
TRBV5-1	TRBJ2-1	CASSSARREQFF
TRBV5-1	TRBJ1-2	CASSAMVGYGYTF
TRBV11-2	TRBJ2-3	CASSLSGWLAMETQYF
TRBV6-5	TRBJ2-7	CASTDVGQGSYEQYF
TRBV29-1	TRBJ1-5	CSVGRGQDQPQHF
TRBV5-1	TRBJ2-5	CASSLRGPSETQYF
TRBV7-3	TRBJ2-2	CASAWGAGDGELFF
TRBV9	TRBJ1-1	CASSADKGSEAFF
TRBV20-1	TRBJ2-7	CSAEGGRTSYEQYF
TRBV10-3	TRBJ2-3	CAISPTGGVGDTQYF
TRBV4-2	TRBJ2-2	CASSRVGGPIGGELFF
TRBV20-1	NA	CSAIREGRIHEQYF
TRBV6-5	TRBJ1-1	CASSYSSRETEAFF
TRBV5-1	TRBJ2-1	CASSFGLAGENEQFF
TRBV12-3/TRBV12-4	NA	CASSSLAGGKKTQYF
TRBV7-2	TRBJ2-1	CASSIQRGASYNEQFF
TRBV6-1	TRBJ1-1	CASSGPTRGSETEAFF
TRBV20-1	TRBJ2-3	CSARDEVGRYTQYF
TRBV20-1	TRBJ1-2	CSAREWARGQEGYTF
TRBV20-1	NA	CSAVRGQGRHEQYF
TRBV28	TRBJ1-4	CASSLLRPGATNEKLFF
TRBV13	TRBJ2-7	CASSPRTGPNEQYF
TRBV4-1	TRBJ1-2	CASSRPGVNYGYTF
TRBV6-2/TRBV6-3	TRBJ2-7	CASSYPTSLDSYEQYF
TRBV5-1	TRBJ2-3	CASSPGTPGDTQYF
TRBV20-1	TRBJ2-7	CSARDTEEPLGEQYF
TRBV13	TRBJ2-1	CASSLRESGRVHNEQFF
TRBV11-2	TRBJ2-7	CASSSGQDRSYEQYF
TRBV12-3/TRBV12-4	TRBJ2-2	CASRGRWDTGELFF
TRBV18	TRBJ2-3	CASSPLPADTDTQYF
TRBV9	TRBJ2-1	CASSPRPSSGGLYNEQFF
TRBV6-5	TRBJ2-5	CASSDLAGEETQYF
TRBV7-9	TRBJ2-7	CASSVGQGYSYEQYF
TRBV7-8	TRBJ1-5	CASSLSRVSNQPQHF